The TCR beta chain under discussion was sequenced for a study of post-analysis software for immune sequencing data (dated by TCRdb to the mid-2010s). As for the study more broadly: Recorded disease courses included relapsing-remitting, secondary progressive and progressive-relapsing multiple sclerosis, with some patients lacking subtype annotation. A subset of samples was prepared in parallel using single-end sample barcoding, then pooled and co-amplified after Illumina adapter ligation. The patient repertoires were compared against 11 previously published healthy control repertoires obtained from donors aged about 6 to 25 years.

The library was made by PCR. For sequencing, an Illumina HiSeq 2500 was employed. To reduce PCR and sequencing biases, unique molecular identifiers were built into the TCR beta cDNA libraries. Every 1 to 10 million input T cells yielded roughly 500,000 cDNA molecules, meaning each molecule approximated one T cell. The patient libraries were prepared and sequenced using the same protocol as the earlier healthy control dataset. Samples belonging to the same batch were prepared together, multiplexed and sequenced on a shared HiSeq lane. Per the source publication's procedure: Raw barcoded reads were processed with MIGEC, and single-read molecular identifier groups were discarded before consensus assembly and CDR3 extraction. Clonotype tables were post-analysed with VDJtools, and diversity was normalized by down-sampling all datasets to the smallest sample size. To correct batch-related cross-sample contamination, repertoire overlap clustering matched CDR3 amino acid sequences but not nucleotide sequences. TCRdb redid the processing of the public reads, applying fastp at Q25 and MiXCR, and retained in-frame beta chains. Rows merge per CDR3 protein into single entries with the most common DNA and genes. TCRdb assigned the V and J calls; the authors' analysis was not used. The sample table records hundreds of thousands of distinct CDR3 sequences; approximately 53% of these occur just once. The top ten clonotypes cover under 6% of the sample.

Findings and caveats that apply to the study as a whole: Significantly higher frequencies in patients than in controls were found for roughly five TRBV segments, including TRBV5-6, TRBV5-1 and TRBV20-1. Significantly lower normalized Chao1 diversity was found in multiple sclerosis patients than in controls, suggesting substantial peripheral T-cell clonal expansion. Strong co-clustering of samples prepared in the same batch was shown by direct clustering with F measure, prompting a batch-effect correction. The multiple sclerosis patient group was slightly younger than the control group.

This clonotype was detected a few times. Its target antigen remains unknown. Base qualities are not provided; no much larger clone lies one nucleotide away. TCR beta repertoires were profiled from peripheral blood of roughly 13 young patients with multiple sclerosis to demonstrate the VDJtools post-analysis software. The multiple sclerosis patients were children and adolescents ranging in age from about 6 to 17 years. There are 14 amino acids in the CDR3, from cysteine to phenylalanine inclusive. The DNA shown is the 42-base CDR3, in frame from base 1. V gives up 5 bases and J gives up 5 bases, and the segment between their germline ends measures 19 bases. CDR1 and CDR2 (DFQATT, SNEGSKA) derive from the germline V gene (reference sequence).

Sequencing used blood. The sequence came from a girl aged 10 to 17 with multiple sclerosis. Recombination linked TRBV20-1 to TRBJ2-7; the best D guess is TRBD2, with 5 bases matching. The sequence in DNA is TGCAGTGCTGCGAGGGCCCCATCACTGCACGAGCAGTACTTC. It codes for CSAARAPSLHEQYF.